A selection of T cell receptor beta chains follows, all from one sample in a study of blood T cell repertoires in COVID-19. The protocol was immunoSEQ multiplex PCR, while the TCRdb copy is restricted to in-frame clones and leaves out a portion. The sample has 240,000 or so clones, approximately 90% seen once. Specimen: peripheral blood. Receptor source: a woman aged 40 to 55 who had recovered from COVID-19. CDR3s leave out the opening cysteine and the closing phenylalanine or tryptophan. The D gene is left open where the match is weak.

.	11	TRBV27	ASSSGLYNEQF
TRBD2	11	TRBV4-3	ASSVGRGGEQF
.	12	TRBV7-9	ASSLGGANYGYT
TRBD2	13	TRBV9	ASSSAGGVYNEQF
TRBD1	14	TRBV10-3	AIRGEPQGAGTEAF
TRBD1	13	TRBV6-2/TRBV6-3	ASSTRDRGYQPQH
.	11	TRBV29-1	SASRENTGELF
.	9	TRBV6-5	ATGRGTGYT
.	12	TRBV5-5	ASSSGGPNTEAF
TRBD1	12	TRBV11-3	ASSLAGTGDEAF
.	11	TRBV18	ASYFQGNQPQH
.	12	TRBV18	ASSPQSSGNTIY
.	14	TRBV9	ASSQGGGRSGGELF
.	13	TRBV5-1	ASTSGLVNTGELF
.	13	TRBV6-5	ASSPSPRTPYEQY
.	12	TRBV6-5	ASSYSAGWDEQY
TRBD1	13	TRBV6-6	ASRWTGYSNQPQH
.	12	TRBV6-1	ASSEARAGTEAF
.	12	TRBV6-5	ASSGRDSNQPQH
.	13	TRBV5-8	ASSKGLGTNEKLF
TRBD1	11	TRBV12-3/TRBV12-4	ASSRGQAYGYT
.	13	TRBV15	ATSPARSSYNEQF
TRBD2	14	TRBV11-3	ASSPRGGKGSYEQY
TRBD2	13	TRBV7-9	ASSSGLADQETQY
.	12	TRBV27	ASSLQGRGTEAF
.	14	TRBV7-6	ASSFFSRGAYNEQF
TRBD2	16	TRBV27	ASSPPRTSGRAVNEQF
TRBD2	14	TRBV6-2/TRBV6-3	ASSSVLAGRTDTQY
.	13	TRBV7-9	ASSPTRGYTDTQY
TRBD1	19	TRBV7-6	ASSATWGDRGPGTSTGELF
.	17	TRBV4-1	ASSQDWGGLASSTDTQY
TRBD2	11	TRBV10-1	ARPGTRGDEQF
.	13	TRBV24-1	ATSDSSGGGYGYT
.	12	TRBV5-6	ASSTDGRPYGYT
.	13	TRBV4-3	ASSQGEGRDYGYT
.	14	TRBV6-1	ASSAGRAWGNTEAF
TRBD2	13	TRBV27	ASSLYSGMGDTQY
.	11	TRBV6-2/TRBV6-3	ASSFRGGQPQH
TRBD2	13	TRBV19	ASRPGTSGRNEQF
TRBD2	14	TRBV9	ASSVSSLAGYNEQF
.	12	TRBV4-2	ASSRAGGTDTQY
TRBD1	11	TRBV30	ASTGQGPNEQF
.	11	TRBV7-9	ASSLGPPETQY
TRBD2	19	TRBV4-1	ASSQKTGTSGSAVPRLGQY